This T cell receptor (beta chain) appears in the sequencing data of a study of OX40 agonist ivuxolimab in advanced cancers. On the study more broadly: Enrolled patients in dose escalation had cancers that were hepatocellular carcinoma, melanoma, renal cell or head and neck cancer. Cohort: 65% to 90% men, mean age approximately 66, aged about 23 to 79. Prior anti-PD-1, anti-PD-L1 or anti-CTLA-4 therapy was allowed; 40% to 50% had some.

Losses at the gene ends were 4 bases for V and 0 bases for J; bases not matched to a gene: 2. CDR3 length: 14 residues. Looked up from germline, CDR1 is KGHSY and CDR2 is FQNENV. The method was immunoSEQ multiplex PCR; TCRdb's version includes in-frame clones alone and lacks a portion of them. The profile shows over 10,000 clones, 80% to 90% of them singletons. This clone was detected only once. The chain is built from TRBV16 and TRBJ2-7, with 8 bases that match TRBD1. The source of this sequence is an adult with an advanced solid tumor such as melanoma, head and neck, liver or kidney cancer. Sequencing used CD4+ or CD8+ T cells sorted from blood, obtained in a trial of the OX40 agonist ivuxolimab. CDR3 nucleotide sequence: TGTGCCAGCAGCCGGGACAGGAGCTCCTACGAGCAGTACTTC. Translation: CASSRDRSSYEQYF. The complete variable domain, with remaining parts taken from reference TRBV16 and TRBJ2-7, reads GEEVAQTPKHLVRGEGQKAKLYCAPIKGHSYVFWYQQVLKNEFKFLISFQNENVFDETGMPKERFSAKCLPNSPCSLEIQATKLEDSAVYFCASSRDRSSYEQYFGPGTRLTVT.